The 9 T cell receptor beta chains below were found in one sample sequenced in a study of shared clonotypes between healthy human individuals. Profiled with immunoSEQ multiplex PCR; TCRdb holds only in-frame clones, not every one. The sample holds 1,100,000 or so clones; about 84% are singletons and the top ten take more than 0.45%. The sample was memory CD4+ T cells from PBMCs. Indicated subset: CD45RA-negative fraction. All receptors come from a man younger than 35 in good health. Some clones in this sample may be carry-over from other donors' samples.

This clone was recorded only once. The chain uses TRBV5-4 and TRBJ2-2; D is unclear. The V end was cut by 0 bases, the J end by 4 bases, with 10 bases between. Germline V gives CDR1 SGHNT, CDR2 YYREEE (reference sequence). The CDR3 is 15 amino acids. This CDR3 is CASSLDPRPTGELFF. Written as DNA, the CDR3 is TGTGCCAGCAGCTTGGATCCCAGGCCCACCGGGGAGCTGTTTTTT. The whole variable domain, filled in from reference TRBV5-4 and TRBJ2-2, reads ETGVTQSPTHLIKTRGQQVTLRCSSQSGHNTVSWYQQALGQGPQFIFQYYREEENGRGNFPPRFSGLQFPNYSSELNVNALELDDSALYLCASSLDPRPTGELFFGEGSRLTVL.

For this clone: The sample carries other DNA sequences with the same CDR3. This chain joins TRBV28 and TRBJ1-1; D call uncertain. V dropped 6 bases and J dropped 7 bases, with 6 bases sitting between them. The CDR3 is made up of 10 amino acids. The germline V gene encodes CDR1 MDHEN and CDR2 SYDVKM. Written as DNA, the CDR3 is TGTGCCAGCAGCAGAAGTGAAGCTTTCTTT. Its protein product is CASSRSEAFF.

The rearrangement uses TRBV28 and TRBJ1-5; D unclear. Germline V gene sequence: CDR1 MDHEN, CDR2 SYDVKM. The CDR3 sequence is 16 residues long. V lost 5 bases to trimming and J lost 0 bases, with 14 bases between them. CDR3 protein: CASSGPPPLSNQPQHF. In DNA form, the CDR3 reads TGTGCCAGCAGTGGGCCCCCCCCTCTTAGCAATCAGCCCCAGCATTTT.

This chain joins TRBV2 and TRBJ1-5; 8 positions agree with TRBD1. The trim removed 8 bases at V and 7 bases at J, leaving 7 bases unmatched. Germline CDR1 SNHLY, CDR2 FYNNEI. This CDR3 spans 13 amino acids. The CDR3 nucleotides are TGTGCCAGCCAAGCTCAGGGGGCACAGCCCCAGCATTTT. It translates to CASQAQGAQPQHF.

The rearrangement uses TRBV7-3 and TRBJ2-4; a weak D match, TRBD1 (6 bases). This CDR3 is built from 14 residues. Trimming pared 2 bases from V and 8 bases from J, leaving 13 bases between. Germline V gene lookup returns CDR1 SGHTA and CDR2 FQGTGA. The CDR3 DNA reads TGTGCCAGCAGCTTAGAGGGCCACAGGGACATTCAGTACTTC. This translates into CASSLEGHRDIQYF.

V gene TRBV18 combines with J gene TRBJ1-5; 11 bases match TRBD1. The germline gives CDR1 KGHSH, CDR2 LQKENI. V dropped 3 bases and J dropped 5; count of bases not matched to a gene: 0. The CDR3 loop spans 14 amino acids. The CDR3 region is CASSPDRGHQPQHF. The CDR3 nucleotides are TGTGCCAGCTCACCGGACAGGGGGCATCAGCCCCAGCATTTT.

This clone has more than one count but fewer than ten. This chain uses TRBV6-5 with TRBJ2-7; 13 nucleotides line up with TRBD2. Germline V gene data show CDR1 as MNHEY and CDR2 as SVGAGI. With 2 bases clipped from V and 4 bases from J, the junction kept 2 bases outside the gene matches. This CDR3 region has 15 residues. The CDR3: CASSYGLAGVYEQYF. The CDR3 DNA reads TGTGCCAGCAGTTACGGACTAGCGGGAGTGTACGAGCAGTACTTC.

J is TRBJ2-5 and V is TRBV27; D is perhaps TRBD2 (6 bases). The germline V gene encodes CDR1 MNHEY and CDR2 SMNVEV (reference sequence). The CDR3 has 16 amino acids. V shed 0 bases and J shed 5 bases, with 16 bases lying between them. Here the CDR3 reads CASSLSWRARSETQYF. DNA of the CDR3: TGTGCCAGCAGTTTATCGTGGAGGGCGAGGTCGGAGACCCAGTACTTC.

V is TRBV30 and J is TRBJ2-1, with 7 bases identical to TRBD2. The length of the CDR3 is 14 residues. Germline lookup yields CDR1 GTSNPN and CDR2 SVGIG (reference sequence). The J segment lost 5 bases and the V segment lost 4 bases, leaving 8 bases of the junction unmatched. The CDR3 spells CAWNSFAGDNEQFF. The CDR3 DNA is TGTGCCTGGAATAGTTTCGCGGGAGACAATGAGCAGTTCTTC.